This TCR beta chain was sequenced for a study of blood T cell repertoires in COVID-19. Study-wide background: Researchers got acute and convalescent COVID-19 samples from the United States, Italy and Spain. T cells, B-cell-depleted T cells, or PBMCs provided the cDNA or gDNA that served as material.

TCRdb keeps only in-frame clones here, not all; method: immunoSEQ multiplex PCR. Among 250,000 to 350,000 clones listed, 70% to 90% were seen once. The V gene's germline CDR1 is SGDLS and CDR2 YYNGEE. The ends lost 4 bases at V and 7 bases at J; junction bases unmatched: 10. The CDR3 has 16 residues. The sequenced material came from peripheral blood. The source of this sequence is a woman between 45 and 65 years old with COVID-19, enrolled during active disease. The chain carries TRBV9 and TRBJ2-1; 11 bases match TRBD1. The CDR3 nucleotides read TGTGCCAGCAGCCCAGGGGACAGGGGGTACAATAATGAGCAGTTCTTC. Protein: CASSPGDRGYNNEQFF.